The present T cell receptor (beta chain) was sequenced within a study of metastatic and nonmetastatic thyroid tumors. Study-level background: The study looked at repertoires side by side in blood and in tumor or nodule tissue from malignant and benign thyroid patients. Whole-study results and caveats: For both blood and tumor, malignant thyroid tumors reportedly showed significantly higher TCR beta diversity than benign nodules did.

Not a single patient had been given any form of treatment at any point before undergoing thyroid surgery. Relative to its sample, this clone is medium-sized. Its antigen is unidentified. This CDR3 is 16 amino acids long. Germline loops: CDR1 MDHEN, CDR2 SYDVKM. V shed 5 bases, J shed 4 bases, and the junction held 8 bases outside the gene matches. MiXCR re-clonotyped the PCR reads for TCRdb. The data hold about 7,600 clones, with 27% observed a single time. The source of this sequence is a female donor with papillary thyroid cancer or a benign thyroid nodule (not recorded which). Some clones in this sample may be carry-over from other donors' samples. V and J are TRBV28 and TRBJ2-5, with 12 bases aligning to TRBD1. Material for sequencing was adjacent normal tissue. The CDR3 here is CASSSPGQGAGETQYF. The CDR3 DNA is TGTGCCAGCAGTAGCCCGGGACAGGGGGCTGGAGAGACCCAGTACTTC.